This T cell receptor (beta chain) stems from a study of shared clonotypes between healthy human individuals. With V trimmed by 7 bases and J by 2 bases, 9 bases remained unmatched. This CDR3 has 15 residues. The germline CDR1 and CDR2 sequences are SNHLY and FYNNEI. Assay execution took place at the deep level. In the source study's methods: Junction-only immunoSEQ sequences carried no quality scores, so filtering differed. Only in-frame clones appear in the TCRdb table, and some are missing; sequencing was by immunoSEQ multiplex PCR. The V and J calls and clone size come from that table; D and trimming were worked out from the DNA. The sample lists 550,000 to 800,000 clones, 74% seen once, with over 1.5% in the top ten. Points from the study as a whole: Enrolling few donors narrowed the genetic and exposure-history diversity that was represented. Sorted-subset samples were not fully sequenced, rarefaction indicated.

This clone has only one observation. Its antigen is unknown. J is TRBJ2-7 and V is TRBV2; 9 positions match TRBD2. The source material was memory CD4+ T cells sorted from blood. The subset here: CD45RA-negative fraction. The source is a woman aged 25 to 39 in good health. CDR3 loop: CASIPNTSGPYEQYF. The CDR3 DNA sequence: TGTGCCAGCATCCCTAATACTAGCGGGCCCTACGAGCAGTACTTC.